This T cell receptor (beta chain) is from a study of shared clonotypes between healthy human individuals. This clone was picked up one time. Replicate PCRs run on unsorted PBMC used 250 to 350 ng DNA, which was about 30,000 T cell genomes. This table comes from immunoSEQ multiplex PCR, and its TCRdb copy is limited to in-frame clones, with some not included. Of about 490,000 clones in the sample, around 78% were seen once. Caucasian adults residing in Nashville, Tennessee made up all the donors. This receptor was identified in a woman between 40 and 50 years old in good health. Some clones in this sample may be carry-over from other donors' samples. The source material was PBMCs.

The CDR3 loop reads CASSFQGTSNYGYTF. The CDR3 DNA follows: TGTGCCAGCAGTTTTCAGGGAACTTCCAACTATGGCTACACCTTC. The rearrangement joins TRBV6-5 to TRBJ1-2, with a tentative D call TRBD1 (5 bases). This CDR3 is built from 15 residues. Trimming took 4 bases from V and 2 from J, leaving 14 bases between them. The germline CDR1 and CDR2 sequences are MNHEY and SVGAGI.